This is a list of T cell receptor beta chains from one sample in a study of cytomegalovirus exposure and HLA in healthy donors. Method: immunoSEQ multiplex PCR; TCRdb's copy keeps in-frame clones and lacks some. The repertoire consists of 240,000 or so clones, with about 80% occurring once and the leading ten covering around 8.6%. Sequences were obtained from PBMCs. The receptors here all came from a woman aged 55-69 years in good health and CMV-seropositive. Both conserved end residues are part of each CDR3. A D gene is named only where the DNA matches it firmly. Size is stated for part of the rows, as once, few or many counts, or as a class when the clone is expanded.

D gene: .; V gene: TRBV7-3; J gene: TRBJ2-1; clone size: .; CDR3 protein: CASSLTAPSDEQFF; CDR3 DNA: TGTGCCAGCAGCTTAACGGCTCCCAGCGATGAGCAGTTCTTC
D gene: TRBD2; V gene: TRBV10-3; J gene: TRBJ2-7; clone size: .; CDR3 protein: CAIREGREQYF; CDR3 DNA: TGTGCCATCCGGGAGGGGCGCGAGCAGTACTTC
D gene: .; V gene: TRBV9; J gene: TRBJ2-3; clone size: .; CDR3 protein: CASSTRGGAFVRGTDTQYF; CDR3 DNA: TGTGCCAGCAGCACCCGGGGGGGGGCTTTTGTCAGGGGGACAGATACGCAGTATTTT
D gene: .; V gene: TRBV5-6; J gene: TRBJ2-7; clone size: .; CDR3 protein: CASSLDRVTEQYF; CDR3 DNA: TGTGCCAGCAGCTTGGACAGGGTGACCGAGCAGTACTTC
D gene: TRBD1; V gene: TRBV13; J gene: TRBJ1-1; clone size: .; CDR3 protein: CASSLLGQVNTEAFF; CDR3 DNA: TGTGCCAGCAGCTTACTCGGACAGGTGAACACTGAAGCTTTCTTT
D gene: TRBD1; V gene: TRBV28; J gene: TRBJ1-1; clone size: .; CDR3 protein: CASSLWQGANTEAFF; CDR3 DNA: TGTGCCAGCAGTTTATGGCAGGGGGCGAACACTGAAGCTTTCTTT
D gene: TRBD2; V gene: TRBV4-1; J gene: TRBJ2-2; clone size: .; CDR3 protein: CASSHAGVGTGELFF; CDR3 DNA: TGCGCCAGCAGCCACGCGGGGGTCGGCACCGGGGAGCTGTTTTTT
D gene: TRBD1; V gene: TRBV10-3; J gene: TRBJ1-2; clone size: few; CDR3 protein: CAISPTSTGVNYGYTF; CDR3 DNA: TGTGCCATCAGCCCCACCTCGACAGGGGTTAACTATGGCTACACCTTC
D gene: .; V gene: TRBV7-9; J gene: TRBJ1-1; clone size: .; CDR3 protein: CASSFGDTEAFF; CDR3 DNA: TGTGCCAGCAGCTTTGGAGACACTGAAGCTTTCTTT
D gene: TRBD1; V gene: TRBV19; J gene: TRBJ1-2; clone size: .; CDR3 protein: CASRKVPGGSNYGYTF; CDR3 DNA: TGTGCCAGTAGGAAGGTGCCAGGGGGTTCTAACTATGGCTACACCTTC
D gene: .; V gene: TRBV4-1; J gene: TRBJ2-7; clone size: .; CDR3 protein: CASSQDRRRSSYEQYF; CDR3 DNA: TGCGCCAGCAGCCAAGATCGGCGGAGGAGCTCCTACGAGCAGTACTTC
D gene: TRBD2; V gene: TRBV7-9; J gene: TRBJ2-2; clone size: .; CDR3 protein: CASSLTSGLNTGELFF; CDR3 DNA: TGTGCCAGCAGCTTAACTAGCGGCCTGAACACCGGGGAGCTGTTTTTT
D gene: .; V gene: TRBV9; J gene: TRBJ2-1; clone size: .; CDR3 protein: CASSVDGSPHEQFF; CDR3 DNA: TGTGCCAGCAGCGTAGACGGGAGCCCGCATGAGCAGTTCTTC
D gene: TRBD1; V gene: TRBV19; J gene: TRBJ1-2; clone size: .; CDR3 protein: CASSTNDRGNGYTF; CDR3 DNA: TGTGCCAGTAGTACCAACGACAGGGGGAATGGCTACACCTTC
D gene: TRBD2; V gene: TRBV7-9; J gene: TRBJ2-3; clone size: once; CDR3 protein: CASSPLSGTGDTQYF; CDR3 DNA: TGTGCCAGCAGCCCCTTAAGCGGGACGGGAGATACGCAGTATTTT
D gene: TRBD1; V gene: TRBV18; J gene: TRBJ1-5; clone size: .; CDR3 protein: CASSDKQGRNQPQHF; CDR3 DNA: TGTGCCAGCTCAGACAAACAGGGGAGGAATCAGCCCCAGCATTTT
D gene: .; V gene: TRBV6-6; J gene: TRBJ1-5; clone size: .; CDR3 protein: CASSYPGGSEPQHF; CDR3 DNA: TGTGCCAGCAGTTACCCGGGGGGGAGCGAGCCCCAGCATTTT
D gene: .; V gene: TRBV5-1; J gene: TRBJ2-3; clone size: .; CDR3 protein: CASSLESGSTDTQYF; CDR3 DNA: TGCGCCAGCAGCTTGGAGTCAGGTAGCACAGATACGCAGTATTTT